One sample yielded the 21 T cell receptor beta chains listed below, sequenced in a study of post-analysis software for immune sequencing data. Whole-study results and caveats: There were roughly 5 TRBV segments more frequent in patients than controls, and TRBV5-6, TRBV5-1 and TRBV20-1 were among them.

These receptors have no known antigen. Prepared TCR beta cDNA libraries contained unique molecular identifiers. One entry per CDR3 protein, called by TCRdb with MiXCR from the PCR reads. The top ten hold 4.5% to 7.5% of the sample, which has roughly 540,000 distinct CDR3 sequences, roughly 34% seen once. Sample: blood. These TCRs come from a girl under 18 with multiple sclerosis.

The V and J genes are TRBV19 and TRBJ2-2; no reliable D call. This CDR3 has 14 residues. Per germline, CDR1 LNHDA and CDR2 SQIVND (reference sequence). The V and J ends lost 3 bases and 2 bases respectively, with 7 bases between them. The CDR3 region is CASSISSNTGELFF. The CDR3 DNA reads TGTGCCAGTAGTATCAGCAGTAACACCGGGGAGCTGTTTTTT.

This chain connects TRBV6-1 to TRBJ1-2; D is undetermined. Germline V gene lookup returns CDR1 MNHNS and CDR2 SASEGT. Trimming took 2 bases from V and 4 from J, leaving 8 bases between them. The CDR3 runs 13 residues. CDR3 residues: CASSETQSYGYTF. CDR3 nucleotides: TGTGCCAGCAGTGAAACCCAGAGCTATGGCTACACCTTC.

This clonotype occurred a few times. This rearrangement joins TRBV6-6 to TRBJ1-5; 8 positions agree with TRBD1. The CDR3 extends over 12 amino acids. CDR1 and CDR2 from the germline V gene are MNHNY and SVGAGI (reference sequence). The V gene end was trimmed by 11 bases and the J gene end by 5 bases; junction bases not matched to a gene: 5. This chain's CDR3 is CACKQGDQPQHF. CDR3 DNA sequence: TGTGCCTGCAAACAGGGGGATCAGCCCCAGCATTTT.

There are a few counts of this clonotype. The J gene is TRBJ2-7, the V gene TRBV29-1; 10 positions agree with TRBD1. The germline CDR1 and CDR2 sequences are SQVTM and ANQGSEA. This CDR3 has 14 amino acids. With V trimmed by 4 bases and J by 4 bases, 7 bases remained unmatched. CDR3 region: CSVVRDRGNYEQYF. DNA of the CDR3: TGCAGCGTTGTCCGGGACAGGGGCAATTACGAGCAGTACTTC.

This clonotype showed up just a few times. This chain links TRBV15 with TRBJ2-3, with 7 bases aligning to TRBD2. The trim removed 1 base at V and 1 base at J, leaving 8 bases unmatched. The length of the CDR3 is 17 residues. CDR1 and CDR2 from the germline V gene are LNHNV and YYDKDF (reference sequence). The CDR3 nucleotides are TGTGCCACCAGCAGAGTCCGAGGCGGGAGCGGCACAGATACGCAGTATTTT. Translation gives CATSRVRGGSGTDTQYF.

This clonotype was observed a handful of times. This chain connects TRBV5-1 to TRBJ1-1; a weak D match, TRBD1 (6 bases). Per the germline V gene, CDR1 is SGHRS and CDR2 is YFSETQ. CDR3 length: 14 amino acids. V was pared by 4 bases and J by 2 bases, with 12 bases between. The CDR3 sequence: CASSGGPDNTEAFF. CDR3 nucleotides: TGCGCCAGCAGCGGGGGGCCGGATAACACTGAAGCTTTCTTT.

This chain joins TRBV7-6 and TRBJ2-3; D tentatively reads TRBD1 or TRBD2 (5 bases each). The CDR3 has 16 residues. Germline V lookup: CDR1 SGHVS, CDR2 FNYEAQ. V dropped 0 bases and J dropped 2 bases, with 12 bases sitting between them. CDR3 amino acids: CASSLAQRGYTDTQYF. The CDR3 nucleotides read TGTGCCAGCAGCTTAGCGCAGAGGGGATACACAGATACGCAGTATTTT.

This clonotype appeared a few times. The chain joins TRBV27 to TRBJ1-6; D call uncertain. Germline V gene sequence: CDR1 MNHEY, CDR2 SMNVEV (reference sequence). The ends were cut back, 4 bases at V and 7 bases at J, with 8 bases in the middle. The CDR3 length is 13 residues. CDR3: CASSSTRNSPLHF. The CDR3 bases are TGTGCCAGCAGTTCGACCAGGAATTCACCCCTCCACTTT.

This chain uses TRBV2 with TRBJ2-4, with no clear D. CDR1 is SNHLY and CDR2 is FYNNEI in the germline V gene. Deletions cut 10 bases from V and 0 bases from J, with 13 bases between. The CDR3 is 14 residues long. The CDR3 coding sequence is TGTGCCACGCTTGAGAGGCTAGCCAAAAACATTCAGTACTTC. Its protein is CATLERLAKNIQYF. The complete variable domain, with remaining parts taken from reference TRBV2 and TRBJ2-4, reads EPEVTQTPSHQVTQMGQEVILRCVPISNHLYFYWYRQILGQKVEFLVSFYNNEISEKSEIFDDQFSVERPDGSNFTLKIRSTKLEDSAMYFCATLERLAKNIQYFGAGTRLSVL.

This clonotype has a handful of counts. The chain is built from TRBV12-3 or TRBV12-4 and TRBJ1-2; 8 bases agree with TRBD1. V lost 7 bases, J lost 4 bases, and 11 bases stayed unmatched. This CDR3 contains 15 residues. The CDR3 sequence is CASTSPNRGTYGYTF. DNA for the CDR3: TGTGCCAGCACTTCTCCTAACAGGGGGACCTATGGCTACACCTTC.

CDR3 in amino acids: CASSLEWQLETQYF. CDR3 coding DNA: TGTGCCAGCAGCTTAGAGTGGCAGTTAGAGACCCAGTACTTC. The chain uses TRBV7-2 and TRBJ2-5; D is ambiguous. This CDR3 region has 14 residues. Trimming stripped 1 base from V and 4 bases from J, with 10 bases between. Germline V gene lookup returns CDR1 SGHTA and CDR2 FQGNSA. The full variable domain, completed using reference TRBV7-2 and TRBJ2-5, is GAGVSQSPSNKVTEKGKDVELRCDPISGHTALYWYRQSLGQGLEFLIYFQGNSAPDKSGLPSDRFSAERTGGSVSTLTIQRTQQEDSAVYLCASSLEWQLETQYFGPGTRLLVL.

The chain joins TRBV24-1 to TRBJ1-3, with D possibly matching TRBD1 (5 bases). The germline V and J ends were trimmed by 12 bases and 0 bases, with 14 bases remaining between them. Per germline, CDR1 KGHDR and CDR2 SFDVKD. The CDR3 sequence is 14 residues long. The CDR3 sequence: CAPGTGSSGNTIYF. CDR3 sequence (DNA): TGTGCCCCCGGGACGGGGAGCTCTGGAAACACCATATATTTT.

The sample holds one count of this clonotype. A read error may explain this, as a much larger clone is one base away. The final CDR3 position lacks the conserved phenylalanine or tryptophan, pointing to a likely read error. The chain is built from TRBV20-1 and TRBJ2-4; D possibly corresponds to TRBD2 (6 bases). Trimming left V 5 bases short and J 1 base short, with 9 bases between. The CDR3 is 13 residues long. Germline loops: CDR1 DFQATT, CDR2 SNEGSKA (reference sequence). The CDR3 nucleotides read TGCAGTGCTCGGGAGATGGCCAAAAACATTCAGTACTGC. As protein: CSAREMAKNIQYC.

The rearrangement uses TRBV6-1 and TRBJ2-5; 10 nucleotides match TRBD1. The J call is doubtful: the DNA matches TRBJ2-7 better. Germline lookup yields CDR1 MNHNS and CDR2 SASEGT. There are 17 residues in the CDR3. The CDR3, as DNA: TGTGCCAGCAGTGAAAGGGACAGGGGCCCCGTGGGCTACGAGCAGTACTTC. Its translation is CASSERDRGPVGYEQYF.

This clonotype has just one count. The chain joins TRBV7-8 to TRBJ1-4; tentatively, D is TRBD1 (6 bases). Trimming stripped 6 bases from V and 6 bases from J, with 14 bases between. CDR1 is SGHVS and CDR2 is FQNEAQ in the germline V gene. CDR3 length equals 14 residues. CDR3 sequence reads: CASSGLRGDEKLFF. In DNA form, the CDR3 reads TGTGCCAGCAGTGGGTTAAGGGGGGATGAAAAACTGTTTTTT. Based on the CDR3 plus reference TRBV7-8 and TRBJ1-4, the full variable domain is GAGVSQSPRYKVAKRGQDVALRCDPISGHVSLFWYQQALGQGPEFLTYFQNEAQLDKSGLPSDRFFAERPEGSVSTLKIQRTQQEDSAVYLCASSGLRGDEKLFFGSGTQLSVL.

The gene calls are TRBV7-2 and TRBJ2-2, with 12 bases fitting TRBD2. In germline, CDR1 is SGHTA, CDR2 FQGNSA. The CDR3 loop spans 15 amino acids. V gave up 5 bases and J gave up 6 bases; unmatched junction bases: 4. CDR3 nucleotides: TGTGCCAGCAGCGCACTAGCGGGGGGTCCCGGGGAGCTGTTTTTT. Amino acids: CASSALAGGPGELFF. Drawing the rest from reference TRBV7-2 and TRBJ2-2, the complete variable domain is GAGVSQSPSNKVTEKGKDVELRCDPISGHTALYWYRQSLGQGLEFLIYFQGNSAPDKSGLPSDRFSAERTGGSVSTLTIQRTQQEDSAVYLCASSALAGGPGELFFGEGSRLTVL.

There are a few counts of this clonotype. The rearrangement links TRBV18 to TRBJ1-1; TRBD1 agrees at 7 bases. V was pared by 3 bases and J by 4 bases, with 11 bases of the junction left unmatched. This CDR3 is built from 16 residues. Germline CDR1 and CDR2: KGHSH and LQKENI. The CDR3 is CASSPPTGLIGTEAFF. The CDR3 bases are TGTGCCAGCTCACCTCCGACAGGGCTAATAGGCACTGAAGCTTTCTTT.

For the CDR3, the DNA is TGCAGTTCGAGAACGGGGGATACGCAGTATTTT. Translation: CSSRTGDTQYF. This chain joins TRBV20-1 and TRBJ2-3; the D gene is possibly TRBD2 (5 bases). CDR1 is DFQATT and CDR2 is SNEGSKA in the germline V gene (reference sequence). The CDR3 runs 11 residues. V shed 8 bases and J shed 6 bases, with 12 bases lying between them.

The chain employs TRBV11-2 and TRBJ2-7; unclear D gene. CDR3 length: 14 residues. CDR1 and CDR2 from the germline V gene are SGHAT and FQNNGV. With 5 bases removed from V and 3 bases from J, the gap between germline ends came to 14 bases. The CDR3 loop reads CASSPWPGGYEQYF. CDR3 nucleotide sequence: TGTGCCAGCAGCCCCTGGCCGGGTGGCTACGAGCAGTACTTC.

About this clonotype: The junction differs from germline at one of its ends, possibly a read error. The chain employs TRBV14 and TRBJ2-1; tentatively, D is TRBD2 (6 bases). Germline V gene lookup returns CDR1 SGHDN and CDR2 FVKESK. The CDR3 is made up of 16 amino acids. CDR3 DNA sequence: TGTGCCAGCAACCAAGTGGAGGGGAGCTCCTACAATGAGCAGTTCTTC. It yields the protein CASNQVEGSSYNEQFF.

The chain is built from TRBV4-1 and TRBJ1-2; unclear D gene. With 1 base removed from V and 6 bases from J, the gap between germline ends came to 9 bases. Germline V gene sequence: CDR1 MGHRA, CDR2 YSYEKL. The CDR3 runs 13 residues. CDR3 residues: CASSQARVDGYTF. Here the CDR3 DNA reads TGCGCCAGCAGCCAAGCTAGGGTGGATGGCTACACCTTC.